This T cell receptor (beta chain) came from a study of graft-versus-host responses after intestinal transplantation. About the research overall: Induction with anti-thymocyte globulin, then tacrolimus and steroids for around three years, was given to all recipients. Study-level results: Patients who carried graft-donor T cell macrochimerism also had high graft-versus-host to host-versus-graft clonal ratios in their allografts. GvH clones appeared in recipient marrow, some first in ileum or blood.

Worth noting for this clone: Its antigen is undetermined.

TCRdb's table, derived via immunoSEQ multiplex PCR, lists solely in-frame clones and lacks some. The sample shows 80,000 to 90,000 clones, around 90% of them seen only once. Material: unstimulated CD4+ T cells sorted from spleen or lymph node cells, obtained before intestinal transplant. This receptor was taken from a human donor who received an intestinal transplant.

The chain's CDR3 is CASSPRLAGGYNEQFF. In DNA, the CDR3 is TGTGCCAGCAGCCCTAGACTAGCGGGAGGCTACAATGAGCAGTTCTTC. This chain links TRBV11-3 with TRBJ2-1; 13 bases fit TRBD2. This CDR3 comprises 16 residues. The V and J ends lost 5 bases and 3 bases, in that order; junction bases with no gene match: 4. Germline CDR1 reads SGHNT; CDR2 reads YENEEA. Drawing the rest from reference TRBV11-3 and TRBJ2-1, the complete variable domain is EAGVVQSPRYKIIEKKQPVAFWCNPISGHNTLYWYLQNLGQGPELLIRYENEEAVDDSQLPKDRFSAERLKGVDSTLKIQPAELGDSAVYLCASSPRLAGGYNEQFFGPGTRLTVL.